This T cell receptor beta chain is from a study of blood T cell repertoires in COVID-19 (dated by TCRdb to about 2020). Looking at the study overall: Collaborator samples came from the United States, Italy and Spain and covered acute and convalescent phases of COVID-19. The material from the prospective study consisted of cDNA or gDNA derived from T cells, B-cell-depleted T cells, or PBMCs. Deeply sampled blood TCRbeta repertoires from subjects exposed to, actively infected with, or recovered from COVID-19 were included in the dataset. The repertoires were released in a freely available public database intended as a resource for research on the immune response to SARS-CoV-2. Samples came from the ongoing ImmuneRACE study (first 160 participants) plus 1,254 subjects from 6 global collaborators. Sample metadata almost always included a de-identified subject ID, COVID-19 status, age in years and sex. Where HLA class I and class II types were available, the types were taken from metadata supplied by the sample provider, not from assay-based typing. Overall results and qualifications from the work: The quantity of clinical and demographic metadata differed by source and by participant and was supplied without curation.

Relative to germline, V is 7 bases shorter and J is 2 bases shorter, with 15 bases between their ends. The CDR3 holds 14 amino acids from the cysteine to the phenylalanine. Just CDR3 DNA is preserved here, 42 bases in frame from base 1. Sequences SGDLS (CDR1) and YYNGEE (CDR2) are obtained from the germline V gene. Notes on this clone: This receptor's antigen is unknown. Base-call qualities are not available, and no considerably larger clone is one nucleotide away.

Collaborating institutions collected whole blood in K2EDTA tubes following their own protocols. For TCRbeta analysis, collaborators shipped samples as frozen whole blood, isolated PBMCs, or DNA extracted from either of those sample types. TCRbeta CDR3 regions were amplified from genomic DNA by means of the immunoSEQ Assay, a bias-controlled multiplex PCR. In the original analysis: The number of nucleated cells in each sample was estimated by amplification of reference gene primers within the assay. To quantify the absolute abundance of each unique TCRbeta CDR3 rearrangement, sequence reads were collapsed and filtered. For each sample, productive Simpson clonality was calculated by taking the square root of Simpson's diversity index across productive rearrangements. Entries here come from immuneACCESS through TCRdb and include only in-frame sequences with V and J called. Some clones fail to appear in such tables; in the studies checked, an unresolved V gene covers under half of the shortfall, and the cause of the remainder is unknown. D and trimming come from the DNA, and the V and J calls and clone size come from that table. The sample includes around 200,000 clones, with about 86% observed a single time. The leading ten clones occupy 2.5% to 3.5% of the sample.

This receptor chain uses TRBV9 and TRBJ1-2; TRBD1 could be the D gene, as 6 bases match. The receptor was derived from a man aged 45-65 years with active or convalescent COVID-19. Sequenced material: peripheral blood. The DNA sequence reads TGTGCCAGCCAAAGGGGGGGTGAGAACTATGGCTACACCTTC. Its protein is CASQRGGENYGYTF.